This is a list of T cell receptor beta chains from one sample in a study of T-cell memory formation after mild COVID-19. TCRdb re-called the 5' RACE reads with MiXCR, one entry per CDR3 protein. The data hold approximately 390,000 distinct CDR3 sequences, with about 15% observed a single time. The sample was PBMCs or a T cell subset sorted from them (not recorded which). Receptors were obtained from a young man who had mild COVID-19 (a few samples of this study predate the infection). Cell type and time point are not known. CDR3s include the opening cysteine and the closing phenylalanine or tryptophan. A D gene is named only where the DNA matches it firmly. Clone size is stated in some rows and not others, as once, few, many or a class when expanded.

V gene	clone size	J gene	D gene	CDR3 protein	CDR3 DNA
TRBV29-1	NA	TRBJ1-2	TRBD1	CSGINTGGSGYTF	TGCAGCGGTATAAATACAGGGGGCTCTGGCTACACCTTC
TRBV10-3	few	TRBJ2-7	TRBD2	CAISDSSGVPYEQYF	TGTGCCATCAGTGACTCTAGCGGGGTTCCCTACGAGCAGTACTTC
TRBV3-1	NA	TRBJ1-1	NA	CASSQSQGSTEAFF	TGTGCCAGCAGCCAAAGTCAGGGGTCCACTGAAGCTTTCTTT
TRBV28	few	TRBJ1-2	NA	CASSFPQASYGYTF	TGTGCCAGCAGTTTTCCCCAGGCCTCCTATGGCTACACCTTC
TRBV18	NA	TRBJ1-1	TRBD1	CASSLQGTGHTEAFF	TGTGCCAGCTCACTCCAAGGGACAGGGCACACTGAAGCTTTCTTT
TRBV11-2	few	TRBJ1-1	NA	CASTPIRGTEAFF	TGTGCCAGCACACCAATCAGGGGCACTGAAGCTTTCTTT
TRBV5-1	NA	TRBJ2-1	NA	CASSPFNSYNEQFF	TGCGCCAGCAGCCCCTTCAACTCCTACAATGAGCAGTTCTTC
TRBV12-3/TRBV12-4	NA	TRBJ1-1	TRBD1	CASSLGTGVRNTEAFF	TGTGCCAGCAGTTTAGGGACAGGGGTCCGGAACACTGAAGCTTTCTTT
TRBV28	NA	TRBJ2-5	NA	CASSLFTGEETQYF	TGTGCCAGCAGTTTATTCACGGGGGAAGAGACCCAGTACTTC
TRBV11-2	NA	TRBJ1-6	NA	CASSLASWGQPYNSPLHF	TGTGCCAGCAGCTTAGCCTCTTGGGGGCAGCCCTATAATTCACCCCTCCACTTT
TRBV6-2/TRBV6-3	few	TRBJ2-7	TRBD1	CASSSLTHRGRDEQYF	TGTGCCAGCAGTTCACTAACCCACAGGGGCAGGGACGAGCAGTACTTC
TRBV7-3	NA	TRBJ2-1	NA	CASSPGGTYNEQFF	TGTGCCAGCAGCCCCGGAGGGACCTACAATGAGCAGTTCTTC
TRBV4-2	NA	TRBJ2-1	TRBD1	CASSQVPGQSNEQFF	TGTGCCAGCAGCCAAGTACCGGGACAGTCCAATGAGCAGTTCTTC
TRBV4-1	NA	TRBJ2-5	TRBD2	CASSQPHSGEETQYF	TGCGCCAGCAGCCAACCCCATAGCGGGGAAGAGACCCAGTACTTC
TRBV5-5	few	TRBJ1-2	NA	CASSLDWNSRWGYTF	TGTGCCAGCAGCTTGGACTGGAACTCCCGTTGGGGCTACACCTTC
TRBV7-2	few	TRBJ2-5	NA	CASSLGGQWYQETQYF	TGTGCCAGCAGCTTAGGGGGCCAGTGGTACCAAGAGACCCAGTACTTC
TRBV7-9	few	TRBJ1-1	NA	CASSFEVKGTEAFF	TGTGCCAGCAGCTTCGAGGTAAAGGGCACTGAAGCTTTCTTT
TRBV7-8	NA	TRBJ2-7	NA	CASSLPGSPHEQYF	TGTGCCAGCAGCCTCCCGGGATCGCCCCACGAGCAGTACTTC